Included here is one T cell receptor (beta chain) sequence, with context. The repertoire was sequenced with immunoSEQ multiplex PCR; TCRdb's copy has only in-frame clones and lacks some. The profile shows roughly 99,000 clones, roughly four fifths of them singletons. These data come from a study of control samples from healthy donors and cancer patients. The CDR3 sequence is 15 residues long. The junction had 10 bases not matched to a gene; V was cut back by 3 bases and J by 5 bases. The germline V gene encodes CDR1 SGDLS and CDR2 YYNGEE. The gene calls are TRBV9 and TRBJ1-2; 7 bases fit TRBD1. The clonotype originates from a man in his 60s in good health. The sequencing sample was made of blood. CDR3 coding DNA: TGTGCCAGCAGCGGGGGAATAACAGGGGAATATGGCTACACCTTC. Protein sequence: CASSGGITGEYGYTF.